These T cell receptor beta chains were read from a single sample in a study of blood T cell repertoires in COVID-19. The data were produced by immunoSEQ multiplex PCR, yet TCRdb's version contains in-frame clones alone and is incomplete. The table lists 250,000 to 400,000 clones, 90% of them singletons. The specimen sequenced was peripheral blood. The receptors were sampled from a woman in her 30s with COVID-19, enrolled during active disease. Both conserved end residues are part of each CDR3. Fields, in order: clone size, V gene, J gene, D gene, CDR3 DNA, CDR3 protein. A D gene is named only where the DNA matches it firmly. Only part of the rows carry a size: once, few, many, or a class if the clone is expanded.

abundance: .
v_gene: TRBV7-2
j_gene: TRBJ2-7
d_gene: TRBD2
CDR3nt: TGTGCCAGCAGCCTCAGCGGGAGTGCAACCTACGAGCAGTACTTC
CDR3aa: CASSLSGSATYEQYF

abundance: .
v_gene: TRBV4-2
j_gene: TRBJ2-5
d_gene: .
CDR3nt: TGTGCCAGCAGCCAAGAGTTAGGGGTTAGGGGCTCAGAGACCCAGTACTTC
CDR3aa: CASSQELGVRGSETQYF

abundance: .
v_gene: TRBV5-5
j_gene: TRBJ1-2
d_gene: .
CDR3nt: TGTGCCAGCAGCTTGGACTCCACTTATGGCTACACCTTC
CDR3aa: CASSLDSTYGYTF

abundance: .
v_gene: TRBV3-1/TRBV3-2
j_gene: TRBJ2-7
d_gene: TRBD2
CDR3nt: TGTGCCAGCAGCCATTGGCGGGAGAGGAACGAGCAGTACTTC
CDR3aa: CASSHWRERNEQYF

abundance: few
v_gene: TRBV30
j_gene: TRBJ2-5
d_gene: .
CDR3nt: TGTGCCTGGAGTGGAGAGCAAGAGACCCAGTACTTC
CDR3aa: CAWSGEQETQYF

abundance: .
v_gene: TRBV5-1
j_gene: TRBJ1-2
d_gene: .
CDR3nt: TGCGCCAGCAGCATCCAAGATTTGACTCCGGACTACACCTTC
CDR3aa: CASSIQDLTPDYTF

abundance: .
v_gene: TRBV28
j_gene: TRBJ2-7
d_gene: .
CDR3nt: TGTGCCAGCAGTTTGTACGGGAGTTTTTACGAGCAGTACTTC
CDR3aa: CASSLYGSFYEQYF

abundance: .
v_gene: TRBV29-1
j_gene: TRBJ2-1
d_gene: TRBD2
CDR3nt: TGCAGCGTTGAGAAGGGACTAGCTTCCCATCTCAGGCGGGGTGAGCAGTTCTTC
CDR3aa: CSVEKGLASHLRRGEQFF

abundance: .
v_gene: TRBV11-2
j_gene: TRBJ1-1
d_gene: .
CDR3nt: TGTGCCAGCAGCTTCGATTCCGGGACAATGAACACTGAAGCTTTCTTT
CDR3aa: CASSFDSGTMNTEAFF

abundance: few
v_gene: TRBV19
j_gene: TRBJ2-2
d_gene: TRBD1
CDR3nt: TGTGCCAGTAGTAGGGGACAGACGAACACCGGGGAGCTGTTTTTT
CDR3aa: CASSRGQTNTGELFF

abundance: few
v_gene: TRBV15
j_gene: TRBJ1-3
d_gene: TRBD1
CDR3nt: TGTGCCACCAGCAGCGACAGGGCTTCTGGAAACACCATATATTTT
CDR3aa: CATSSDRASGNTIYF

abundance: .
v_gene: TRBV10-2
j_gene: TRBJ1-1
d_gene: .
CDR3nt: TGCGCCAGCAGTGTCGAGGGAATGAACACTGAAGCTTTCTTT
CDR3aa: CASSVEGMNTEAFF

abundance: .
v_gene: TRBV5-1
j_gene: TRBJ1-4
d_gene: .
CDR3nt: TGCGCCAGCAGCTTGGATGCAGGCGGGGATGAAAAACTGTTTTTT
CDR3aa: CASSLDAGGDEKLFF

abundance: .
v_gene: TRBV18
j_gene: TRBJ2-2
d_gene: TRBD2
CDR3nt: TGTGCCAGCTCCCCGGGACTAGCGGGTATTCGGGAGCTGTTTTTT
CDR3aa: CASSPGLAGIRELFF

abundance: .
v_gene: TRBV7-9
j_gene: TRBJ2-7
d_gene: TRBD2
CDR3nt: TGTGCCAGCAGCTTAGCGCTGGGACTAGCGGGAGGGCTGCTCTACGAGCAGTACTTC
CDR3aa: CASSLALGLAGGLLYEQYF

abundance: .
v_gene: TRBV10-3
j_gene: TRBJ2-2
d_gene: .
CDR3nt: TGTGCCATCAGTGAAAGCGGGCGGAACACCGGGGAGCTGTTTTTT
CDR3aa: CAISESGRNTGELFF

abundance: .
v_gene: TRBV28
j_gene: TRBJ1-2
d_gene: TRBD1
CDR3nt: TGTGCCAGCAGTTTACTAGCGGGACAGTCCTATGGCTACACCTTC
CDR3aa: CASSLLAGQSYGYTF

abundance: .
v_gene: TRBV3-1/TRBV3-2
j_gene: TRBJ2-3
d_gene: .
CDR3nt: TGTGCCAGCAGCCAAGAGAGAGGGGATACGCAGTATTTT
CDR3aa: CASSQERGDTQYF

abundance: .
v_gene: TRBV27
j_gene: TRBJ1-1
d_gene: .
CDR3nt: TGTGCCAGCACGAGAGACGGGGGCACTGAAGCTTTCTTT
CDR3aa: CASTRDGGTEAFF

abundance: few
v_gene: TRBV5-4
j_gene: TRBJ2-7
d_gene: TRBD1
CDR3nt: TGTGCCAGCAGCTCGACAGGGGGCAATTACGAGCAGTACTTC
CDR3aa: CASSSTGGNYEQYF

abundance: .
v_gene: TRBV5-1
j_gene: TRBJ1-1
d_gene: .
CDR3nt: TGCGCCAGCAGCTTGGGGACTCTCGCTGAAGCTTTCTTT
CDR3aa: CASSLGTLAEAFF

abundance: .
v_gene: TRBV19
j_gene: TRBJ1-4
d_gene: .
CDR3nt: TGTGCCAGTAGTATAGATTGGACACCAATTGACGAAAAACTGTTTTTT
CDR3aa: CASSIDWTPIDEKLFF

abundance: .
v_gene: TRBV9
j_gene: TRBJ1-1
d_gene: .
CDR3nt: TGTGCCAGCAGCCTCAGGGTGAGCACTGAAGCTTTCTTT
CDR3aa: CASSLRVSTEAFF

abundance: few
v_gene: TRBV7-6
j_gene: TRBJ1-1
d_gene: .
CDR3nt: TGTGCCAGCGCATCGGTGAACACTGAAGCTTTCTTT
CDR3aa: CASASVNTEAFF

abundance: once
v_gene: TRBV19
j_gene: TRBJ1-2
d_gene: .
CDR3nt: TGTGCCGGGGGGGGTGCCTATGGCTACACCTTC
CDR3aa: CAGGGAYGYTF

abundance: .
v_gene: TRBV11-2
j_gene: TRBJ2-2
d_gene: .
CDR3nt: TGTGCCAGCAGCGTCCTGGGAGCCGGGGAGCTGTTTTTT
CDR3aa: CASSVLGAGELFF

abundance: once
v_gene: TRBV5-1
j_gene: TRBJ1-1
d_gene: .
CDR3nt: TGCGCCAGCAGCCTCGAAGGGGCCACTGAAGCTTTCTTT
CDR3aa: CASSLEGATEAFF

abundance: .
v_gene: TRBV7-9
j_gene: TRBJ2-5
d_gene: TRBD2
CDR3nt: TGTGCCAGCAGCTTAGGGACTAGCGGCCAAGAGACCCAGTACTTC
CDR3aa: CASSLGTSGQETQYF

abundance: .
v_gene: TRBV5-1
j_gene: TRBJ1-1
d_gene: TRBD1
CDR3nt: TGCGCCAGCAGCTTTTGGGACAGGGGGGAGAACACTGAAGCTTTCTTT
CDR3aa: CASSFWDRGENTEAFF

abundance: .
v_gene: TRBV9
j_gene: TRBJ2-2
d_gene: TRBD2
CDR3nt: TGTGCCAGCAGCGTTCCGGGACTAGCGGGAGGTCGAACCGGGGAGCTGTTTTTT
CDR3aa: CASSVPGLAGGRTGELFF

abundance: .
v_gene: TRBV4-1
j_gene: TRBJ2-7
d_gene: .
CDR3nt: TGCGCCAGCAGCCAGGCTCCCCAGGGGAAAGGTTACGAGCAGTACTTC
CDR3aa: CASSQAPQGKGYEQYF

abundance: once
v_gene: TRBV5-6
j_gene: TRBJ2-7
d_gene: .
CDR3nt: TGTGCCAGCAGCCCCGGGCGGGTTGGCTACGAGCAGTACTTC
CDR3aa: CASSPGRVGYEQYF

abundance: .
v_gene: TRBV18
j_gene: TRBJ2-3
d_gene: TRBD2
CDR3nt: TGTGCCAGCTCGCCTACCCCATTGAGCGGGAGTACGGGAGATACGCAGTATTTT
CDR3aa: CASSPTPLSGSTGDTQYF

abundance: once
v_gene: TRBV9
j_gene: TRBJ2-7
d_gene: .
CDR3nt: TGTGCCAGCAGCGTAGGACTATCGAGCGAGCTACCGGACGAGCAGTACTTC
CDR3aa: CASSVGLSSELPDEQYF

abundance: .
v_gene: TRBV30
j_gene: TRBJ2-3
d_gene: TRBD2
CDR3nt: TGTGCCTGGTCCCCGGGGGGGGTGGGCACAGATACGCAGTATTTT
CDR3aa: CAWSPGGVGTDTQYF

abundance: .
v_gene: TRBV10-1
j_gene: TRBJ2-3
d_gene: TRBD2
CDR3nt: TGCGCCAGCAGTGAAGGACTAGCGGGAGGGAAGGCAGATACGCAGTATTTT
CDR3aa: CASSEGLAGGKADTQYF

abundance: .
v_gene: TRBV3-1/TRBV3-2
j_gene: TRBJ1-2
d_gene: .
CDR3nt: TGTGCCAGCAGCCAAGAGCCGCGGGTTTCCTACACCTTC
CDR3aa: CASSQEPRVSYTF

abundance: once
v_gene: TRBV12-3/TRBV12-4
j_gene: TRBJ1-1
d_gene: .
CDR3nt: TGTGCCAGCAGTTTTTTACAGAACACTGAAGCTTTCTTT
CDR3aa: CASSFLQNTEAFF

abundance: .
v_gene: TRBV3-1/TRBV3-2
j_gene: TRBJ2-3
d_gene: .
CDR3nt: TGTGCCAGCAGCCAGTGGACAAGCACAGATACGCAGTATTTT
CDR3aa: CASSQWTSTDTQYF

abundance: .
v_gene: TRBV11-2
j_gene: TRBJ1-5
d_gene: .
CDR3nt: TGTGCCAGTTCCCCTGGGAGCGGCAATCAGCCCCAGCATTTT
CDR3aa: CASSPGSGNQPQHF

abundance: .
v_gene: TRBV5-5
j_gene: TRBJ1-2
d_gene: TRBD1
CDR3nt: TGTGCCAGCAGCCCCGGACAGGGGGACTACACCTTC
CDR3aa: CASSPGQGDYTF

abundance: .
v_gene: TRBV6-5
j_gene: TRBJ1-6
d_gene: TRBD1
CDR3nt: TGTGCCAGCCAACTTACCGGGACAGGGGATTCACCCCTCCACTTT
CDR3aa: CASQLTGTGDSPLHF

abundance: .
v_gene: TRBV12-3/TRBV12-4
j_gene: TRBJ1-2
d_gene: .
CDR3nt: TGTGCCAGCAGTTTAGTCCCAGGCTATGGCTACACCTTC
CDR3aa: CASSLVPGYGYTF

abundance: many
v_gene: TRBV5-1
j_gene: TRBJ1-5
d_gene: TRBD1
CDR3nt: TGCGCCAGCAGCTTGAATCCCAGGGGGGCGTATAGCAATCAGCCCCAGCATTTT
CDR3aa: CASSLNPRGAYSNQPQHF

abundance: .
v_gene: TRBV10-3
j_gene: TRBJ2-7
d_gene: TRBD1
CDR3nt: TGTGCCATCACCGGGACAGGGGGCGAAGGCGAGCAGTACTTC
CDR3aa: CAITGTGGEGEQYF

abundance: .
v_gene: TRBV28
j_gene: TRBJ1-5
d_gene: .
CDR3nt: TGTGCCAGCAGTGGCGGGTCCATCAATCAGCCCCAGCATTTT
CDR3aa: CASSGGSINQPQHF

abundance: .
v_gene: TRBV29-1
j_gene: TRBJ2-7
d_gene: TRBD2
CDR3nt: TGCAGCGTGCCGGGACTAGCGCCCTACGAGCAGTACTTC
CDR3aa: CSVPGLAPYEQYF

abundance: .
v_gene: TRBV5-5
j_gene: TRBJ2-7
d_gene: .
CDR3nt: TGTGCCAGCAGCCCATGGGGGCGGATCAGGGTCTACGAGCAGTACTTC
CDR3aa: CASSPWGRIRVYEQYF

abundance: .
v_gene: TRBV9
j_gene: TRBJ2-7
d_gene: TRBD1
CDR3nt: TGTGCCAGCAGCTTACCCGGGACAGGGAGTAACGAGCAGTACTTC
CDR3aa: CASSLPGTGSNEQYF

abundance: once
v_gene: TRBV29-1
j_gene: TRBJ2-6
d_gene: .
CDR3nt: TGCAGCGTTGAAGGGACTGACTCTGGGGCCAACGTCCTGACTTTC
CDR3aa: CSVEGTDSGANVLTF

abundance: .
v_gene: TRBV14
j_gene: TRBJ1-2
d_gene: TRBD1
CDR3nt: TGTGCCAGCAGCCAAACAGGGGGCGAAGGCTACACCTTC
CDR3aa: CASSQTGGEGYTF

abundance: once
v_gene: TRBV7-9
j_gene: TRBJ1-1
d_gene: .
CDR3nt: TGTGCCAGCAGCCAGGACAGCATGAACACTGAAGCTTTCTTT
CDR3aa: CASSQDSMNTEAFF

abundance: .
v_gene: TRBV10-1
j_gene: TRBJ1-2
d_gene: TRBD1
CDR3nt: TGCGCCAGCAGTGATCGACAGGGGAGTGGCTACACCTTC
CDR3aa: CASSDRQGSGYTF

abundance: once
v_gene: TRBV5-1
j_gene: TRBJ1-2
d_gene: TRBD1
CDR3nt: TGCGCCAGCAGCCAGGAGACAGGGGGGCATGGCTACACCTTC
CDR3aa: CASSQETGGHGYTF

abundance: .
v_gene: TRBV4-1
j_gene: TRBJ2-1
d_gene: .
CDR3nt: TGCGCCAGCAGCCAATTCTCCCAGTCCTACAATGAGCAGTTCTTC
CDR3aa: CASSQFSQSYNEQFF

abundance: .
v_gene: TRBV27
j_gene: TRBJ2-2
d_gene: TRBD1
CDR3nt: TGTGCCAGCAGTATCACAGGGGCAGGGGAGCTGTTTTTT
CDR3aa: CASSITGAGELFF

abundance: .
v_gene: TRBV18
j_gene: TRBJ1-2
d_gene: TRBD1
CDR3nt: TGTGCCAGCTCATACGACCACGGGACAGGAAACTATGGCTACACCTTC
CDR3aa: CASSYDHGTGNYGYTF

abundance: .
v_gene: TRBV5-1
j_gene: TRBJ1-4
d_gene: .
CDR3nt: TGCGCCAGCAGCTTGGGGGCCGCGACTAATGAAAAACTGTTTTTT
CDR3aa: CASSLGAATNEKLFF

abundance: .
v_gene: TRBV27
j_gene: TRBJ1-1
d_gene: TRBD1
CDR3nt: TGTGCCAGCAGTGACAGGGATGTGAACACTGAAGCTTTCTTT
CDR3aa: CASSDRDVNTEAFF